This T cell receptor beta chain was profiled in a study of blood T cell repertoires in COVID-19 (dated by TCRdb to between 2020 and 2021). For context, the study as a whole: Collaborator samples came from the United States, Italy and Spain and covered acute and convalescent phases of COVID-19. The prospective study material was composed of cDNA or gDNA derived from T cells, B-cell-depleted T cells, or PBMCs. Deeply sampled blood TCRbeta repertoires from subjects exposed to, actively infected with, or recovered from COVID-19 were included in the dataset. A freely available public database, intended as a resource for researchers studying the immune response to SARS-CoV-2, is where the repertoires were released. Samples came from the ongoing ImmuneRACE study (first 160 participants) plus 1,254 subjects from 6 global collaborators. A de-identified subject ID, COVID-19 status, age in years and sex were almost always included in the sample metadata. Where available, HLA class I and class II types were taken from metadata supplied by the sample provider and were not determined by assay-based typing.

The immunoSEQ Assay, a bias-controlled multiplex PCR, was used to amplify TCRbeta CDR3 regions from genomic DNA. The authors' pipeline ran thus. The number of nucleated cells in each sample was estimated by amplification of reference gene primers within the assay. To quantify the absolute abundance of each unique TCRbeta CDR3 rearrangement, sequence reads were collapsed and filtered. For each sample, productive Simpson clonality was calculated as the square root of Simpson's diversity index across productive rearrangements. TCRdb took over this immuneACCESS table, retaining in-frame rearrangements with V and J assigned. Such tables are incomplete; in checked studies, under half of the missing clones stem from an unresolved V gene, and the remainder is unexplained. That table is the source of V, J and clone size, and D and trimming were worked out from the DNA. A total of 150,000 to 200,000 clones appear in this sample, about 91% of them only once. The ten biggest clones cover around 0.77% of the sample.

Points the paper makes about the study in general: How much clinical and demographic metadata was included differed by source and by participant, and the metadata was provided uncurated.

A note on this clone: Its antigen is unknown. There are no base qualities to consult, and no much larger clone falls within one base.

Enrolling through a virtual design, the prospective study's participants ranged in age from roughly 18 to 89 years and lived across 24 United States geographic areas. Cohort assignment in the prospective study relied on participant-reported clinical history from a screening survey and a study questionnaire. Recovered participants in ImmuneRACE Cohort 3 were defined as having two consecutive negative NP/OP PCR tests, clearance from a healthcare professional, or resolution of symptoms. Each participant in the prospective study had whole blood, serum and a nasopharyngeal or oropharyngeal swab collected by mobile phlebotomists. Prospective study participants could optionally give additional blood draws and questionnaires over a roughly 2-month period. Blood samples from the prospective study were shipped frozen or at room temperature prior to DNA extraction. Sequencing input: PBMCs or T cells enriched from blood (not recorded which). The sequence was collected from a woman younger than 30 who had recovered from COVID-19.

In nucleotide form, the sequence is TGTGCCACAACAGGAACCTTCTCCTACGAGCAGTACTTC. Its protein product is CATTGTFSYEQYF. Here the chain combines TRBV10-3 and TRBJ2-7; TRBD1 is perhaps the D gene, given 5 matching bases. The germline V gene sets CDR1 to ENHRY and CDR2 to SYGVKD. The junction shows trimming of 10 bases on V and 0 bases on J, plus 13 bases between the germline ends. The CDR3 runs 13 residues from the cysteine to the phenylalanine. CDR3 DNA is the only sequence kept; it has 39 bases, read in frame from the first base.